What follows describes a single TCR beta chain. The CDR3 runs 15 residues. CDR1 SGHRS and CDR2 YFSETQ come from the germline V gene. V lost 3 bases and J lost 0, with 13 bases in between. The sample comes from a study of blood T cells in healthy people across ages. It was with a sample-barcoded 5' primer and a J-beta primer mix that a second PCR of roughly 6 to 12 cycles was run. TCRdb ran MiXCR on the 5' RACE reads and lists one entry per CDR3 protein. The sample consists of 1.5 million to 2 million distinct CDR3 sequences, 49% of them appearing once. V usage is TRBV5-1 and J usage is TRBJ2-7, with TRBD2 as a possible D gene (5 bases). This clonotype was sampled from a woman aged 40 to 49 in good health. Sequenced: blood. For the CDR3, the DNA is TGCGCCAGCAGCTCTACGGGGTCTAGCTCCTACGAGCAGTACTTC. Its translation: CASSSTGSSSYEQYF.